This T cell receptor beta chain was identified in a study of shared clonotypes between healthy human individuals. As for this clone: The antigen remains unidentified.

The CDR3 runs 16 residues. V gave up 0 bases and J gave up 5 bases; unmatched junction bases: 5. Germline-derived CDR1 and CDR2 are ENHRY and SYGVKD. General observations from the study: What naive subsets generally showed was a larger estimated richness than memory subsets showed. Sorted-subset sequencing was shown by rarefaction to be incomplete despite large depth.

Original analysis: Without quality scores, immunoSEQ junctional reads could not be filtered like full-length reads. Profiled with immunoSEQ multiplex PCR; TCRdb holds only in-frame clones, not every one. V and J calls and clone size follow that table, whereas D and trimming were derived from the DNA. The sample consists of millions of clones, just over 90% of them appearing once. The chain links TRBV10-3 to TRBJ2-3; 10 bases line up with TRBD2. This sequence was found in a man younger than 35 in good health. The sequenced sample consisted of naive CD4+ T cells sorted from blood. Indicated subset: CD45RA+ positively selected. CDR3 in DNA: TGTGCCATCAGTGAGTCGATACTAGCGGGGCAAGATACGCAGTATTTT. Amino acid sequence: CAISESILAGQDTQYF.